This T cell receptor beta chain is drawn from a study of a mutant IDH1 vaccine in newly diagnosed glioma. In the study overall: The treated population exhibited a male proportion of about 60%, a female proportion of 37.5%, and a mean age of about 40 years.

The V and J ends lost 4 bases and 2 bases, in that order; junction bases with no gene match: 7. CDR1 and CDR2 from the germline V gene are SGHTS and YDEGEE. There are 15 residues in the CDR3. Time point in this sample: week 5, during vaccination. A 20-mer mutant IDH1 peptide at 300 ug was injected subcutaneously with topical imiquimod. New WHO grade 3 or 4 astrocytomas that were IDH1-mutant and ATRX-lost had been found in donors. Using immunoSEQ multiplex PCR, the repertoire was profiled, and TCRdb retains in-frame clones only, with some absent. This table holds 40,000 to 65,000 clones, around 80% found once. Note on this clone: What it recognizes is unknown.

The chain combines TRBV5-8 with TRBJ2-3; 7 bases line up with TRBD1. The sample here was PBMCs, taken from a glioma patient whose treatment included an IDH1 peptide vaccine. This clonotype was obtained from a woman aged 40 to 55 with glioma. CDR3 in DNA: TGTGCCAGCAGCCCCGGGACAGCTTACACAGATACGCAGTATTTT. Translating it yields CASSPGTAYTDTQYF. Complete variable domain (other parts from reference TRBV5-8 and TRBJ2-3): EAGVTQSPTHLIKTRGQQATLRCSPISGHTSVYWYQQALGLGLQFLLWYDEGEERNRGNFPPRFSGRQFPNYSSELNVNALELEDSALYLCASSPGTAYTDTQYFGPGTRLTVL.